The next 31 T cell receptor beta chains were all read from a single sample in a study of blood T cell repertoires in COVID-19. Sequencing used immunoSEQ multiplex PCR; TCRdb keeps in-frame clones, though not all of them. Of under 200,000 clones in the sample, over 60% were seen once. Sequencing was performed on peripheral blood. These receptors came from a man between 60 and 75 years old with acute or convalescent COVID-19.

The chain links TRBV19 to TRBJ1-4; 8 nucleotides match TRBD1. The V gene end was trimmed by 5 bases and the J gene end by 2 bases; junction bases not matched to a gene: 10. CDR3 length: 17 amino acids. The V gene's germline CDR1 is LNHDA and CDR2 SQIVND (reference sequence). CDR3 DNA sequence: TGTGCCAGTAGTCCCCGGACAGGGAGGAATACTAATGAAAAACTGTTTTTT. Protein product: CASSPRTGRNTNEKLFF. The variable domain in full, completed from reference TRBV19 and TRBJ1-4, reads DGGITQSPKYLFRKEGQNVTLSCEQNLNHDAMYWYRQDPGQGLRLIYYSQIVNDFQKGDIAEGYSVSREKKESFPLTVTSAQKNPTAFYLCASSPRTGRNTNEKLFFGSGTQLSVL.

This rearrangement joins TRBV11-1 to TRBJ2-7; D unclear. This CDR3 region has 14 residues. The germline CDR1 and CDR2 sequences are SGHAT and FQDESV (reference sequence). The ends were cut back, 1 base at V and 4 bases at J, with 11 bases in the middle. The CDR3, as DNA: TGTGCCAGCAGCTTAGGACAAGGTCGTTACGAGCAGTACTTC. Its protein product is CASSLGQGRYEQYF.

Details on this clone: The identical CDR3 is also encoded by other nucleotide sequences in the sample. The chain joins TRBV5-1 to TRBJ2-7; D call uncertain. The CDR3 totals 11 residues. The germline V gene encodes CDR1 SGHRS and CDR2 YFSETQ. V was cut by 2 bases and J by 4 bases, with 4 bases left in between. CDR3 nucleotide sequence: TGCGCCAGCAGCTTCTTATACGAGCAGTACTTC. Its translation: CASSFLYEQYF.

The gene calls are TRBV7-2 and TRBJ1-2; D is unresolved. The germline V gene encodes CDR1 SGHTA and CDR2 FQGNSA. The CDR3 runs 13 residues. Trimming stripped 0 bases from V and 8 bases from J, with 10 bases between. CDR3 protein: CASSLAAKRGYTF. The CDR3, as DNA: TGTGCCAGCAGCTTAGCGGCCAAAAGAGGCTACACCTTC.

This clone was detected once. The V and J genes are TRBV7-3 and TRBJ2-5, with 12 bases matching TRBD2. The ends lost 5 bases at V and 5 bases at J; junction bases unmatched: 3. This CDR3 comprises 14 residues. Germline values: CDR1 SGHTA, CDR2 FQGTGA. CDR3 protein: CASSASGGAETQYF. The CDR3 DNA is TGTGCCAGCAGCGCTAGCGGGGGGGCGGAGACCCAGTACTTC.

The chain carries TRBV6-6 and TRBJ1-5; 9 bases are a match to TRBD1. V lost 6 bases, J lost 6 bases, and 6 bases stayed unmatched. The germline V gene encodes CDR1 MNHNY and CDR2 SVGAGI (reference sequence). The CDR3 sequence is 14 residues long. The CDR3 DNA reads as TGTGCCAGCAGCGGACAGGGGAAACGTCAGCCCCAGCATTTT. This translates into CASSGQGKRQPQHF.

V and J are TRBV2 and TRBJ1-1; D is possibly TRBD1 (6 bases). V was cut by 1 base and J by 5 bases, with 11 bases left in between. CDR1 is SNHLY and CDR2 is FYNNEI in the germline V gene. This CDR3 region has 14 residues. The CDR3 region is CASSEGYRETEAFF. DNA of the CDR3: TGTGCCAGCAGTGAAGGATACAGGGAAACTGAAGCTTTCTTT.

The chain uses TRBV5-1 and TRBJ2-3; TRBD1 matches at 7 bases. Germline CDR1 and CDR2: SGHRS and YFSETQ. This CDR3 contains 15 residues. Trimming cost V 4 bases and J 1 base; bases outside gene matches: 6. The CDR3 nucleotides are TGCGCCAGCAGCCTTGATAGGGGGCGCACAGATACGCAGTATTTT. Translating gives CASSLDRGRTDTQYF.

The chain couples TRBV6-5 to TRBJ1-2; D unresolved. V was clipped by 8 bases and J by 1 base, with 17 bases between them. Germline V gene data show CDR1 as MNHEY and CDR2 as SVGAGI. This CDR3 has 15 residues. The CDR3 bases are TGTGCCAGCGGAGCTAGCGGATATTTTAACTATGGCTACACCTTC. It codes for CASGASGYFNYGYTF.

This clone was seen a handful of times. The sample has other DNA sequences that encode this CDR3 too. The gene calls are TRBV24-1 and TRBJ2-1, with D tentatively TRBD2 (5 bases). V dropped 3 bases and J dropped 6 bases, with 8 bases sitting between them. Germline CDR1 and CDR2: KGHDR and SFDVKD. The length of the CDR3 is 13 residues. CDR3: CATSDGGRNEQFF. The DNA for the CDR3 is TGTGCCACCAGTGATGGAGGTCGCAATGAGCAGTTCTTC.

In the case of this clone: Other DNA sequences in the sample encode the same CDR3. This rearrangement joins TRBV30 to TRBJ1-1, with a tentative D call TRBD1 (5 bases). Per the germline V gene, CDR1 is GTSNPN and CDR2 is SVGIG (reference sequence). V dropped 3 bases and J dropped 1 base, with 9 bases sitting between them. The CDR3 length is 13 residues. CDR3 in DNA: TGTGCCTGGAGCATCACAGGGAACACTGAAGCTTTCTTT. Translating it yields CAWSITGNTEAFF. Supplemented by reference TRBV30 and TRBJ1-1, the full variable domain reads SQTIHQWPATLVQPVGSPLSLECTVEGTSNPNLYWYRQAAGRGLQLLFYSVGIGQISSEVPQNLSASRPQDRQFILSSKKLLLSDSGFYLCAWSITGNTEAFFGQGTRLTVV.

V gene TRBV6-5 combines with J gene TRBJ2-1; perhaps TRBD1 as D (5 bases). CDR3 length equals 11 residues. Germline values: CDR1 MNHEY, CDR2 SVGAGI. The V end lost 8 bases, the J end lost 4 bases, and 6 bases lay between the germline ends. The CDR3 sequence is CASRQYNEQFF. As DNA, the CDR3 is TGTGCCAGCCGACAGTACAATGAGCAGTTCTTC.

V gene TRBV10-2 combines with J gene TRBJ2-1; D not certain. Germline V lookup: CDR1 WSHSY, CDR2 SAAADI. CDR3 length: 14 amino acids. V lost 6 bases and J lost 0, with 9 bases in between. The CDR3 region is CASSTGPSYNEQFF. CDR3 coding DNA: TGCGCCAGCAGCACGGGTCCCTCCTACAATGAGCAGTTCTTC.

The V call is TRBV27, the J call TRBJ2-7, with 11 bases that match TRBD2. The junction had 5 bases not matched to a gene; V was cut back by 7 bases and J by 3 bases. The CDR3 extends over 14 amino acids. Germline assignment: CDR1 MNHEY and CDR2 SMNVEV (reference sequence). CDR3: CASKPGLADYEQYF. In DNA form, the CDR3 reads TGTGCCAGCAAACCGGGACTAGCGGACTACGAGCAGTACTTC.

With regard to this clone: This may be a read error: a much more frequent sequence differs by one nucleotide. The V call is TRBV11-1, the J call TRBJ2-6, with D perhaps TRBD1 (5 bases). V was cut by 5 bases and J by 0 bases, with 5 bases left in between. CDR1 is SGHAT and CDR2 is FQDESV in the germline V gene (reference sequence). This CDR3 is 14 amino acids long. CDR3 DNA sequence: TGTGCCAGCAGCGACAGCTCTGGGGCCAACGTCCTGACTTTC. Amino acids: CASSDSSGANVLTF.

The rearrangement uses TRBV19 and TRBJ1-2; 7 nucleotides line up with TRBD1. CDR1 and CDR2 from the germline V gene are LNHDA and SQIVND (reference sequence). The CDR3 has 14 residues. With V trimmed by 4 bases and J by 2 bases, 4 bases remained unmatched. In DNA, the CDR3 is TGTGCCAGTAGTAGCCAGGGGGGCAACTATGGCTACACCTTC. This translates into CASSSQGGNYGYTF.

The CDR3 sequence is CASSRQGIRNTGELFF. As DNA, the CDR3 is TGTGCCAGTAGTAGACAGGGGATCAGAAACACCGGGGAGCTGTTTTTT. The chain combines TRBV19 with TRBJ2-2; TRBD1 agrees at 8 bases. The V gene end was trimmed by 4 bases and the J gene end by 2 bases; junction bases not matched to a gene: 6. This CDR3 has 16 residues. Germline CDR1 reads LNHDA; CDR2 reads SQIVND (reference sequence). The whole variable domain, remainder taken from reference TRBV19 and TRBJ2-2, is DGGITQSPKYLFRKEGQNVTLSCEQNLNHDAMYWYRQDPGQGLRLIYYSQIVNDFQKGDIAEGYSVSREKKESFPLTVTSAQKNPTAFYLCASSRQGIRNTGELFFGEGSRLTVL.

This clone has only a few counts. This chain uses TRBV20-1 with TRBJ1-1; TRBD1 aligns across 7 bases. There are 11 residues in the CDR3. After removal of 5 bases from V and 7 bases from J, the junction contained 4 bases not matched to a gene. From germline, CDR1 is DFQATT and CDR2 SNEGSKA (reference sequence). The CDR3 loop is CSAGRQGEAFF. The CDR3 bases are TGCAGTGCTGGACGACAGGGTGAAGCTTTCTTT.

The CDR3 spells CASRDGQSLEAFF. In DNA, the CDR3 is TGCGCCAGCAGGGACGGACAGAGTCTTGAAGCTTTCTTT. The chain carries TRBV5-1 and TRBJ1-1; possibly TRBD1 for D (6 bases). The ends were cut back, 5 bases at V and 7 bases at J, with 15 bases in the middle. The CDR3 sequence is 13 residues long. The germline gives CDR1 SGHRS, CDR2 YFSETQ.

The CDR3 protein is CASSFPGDYSYEQYF. The CDR3 bases are TGTGCCAGCAGCTTTCCAGGGGACTACTCCTACGAGCAGTACTTC. V is TRBV6-2 or TRBV6-3 and J is TRBJ2-7; D is perhaps TRBD2 (7 bases). Trimming removed 6 bases from V and 0 bases from J, with 15 bases in between. The CDR3 contains 15 residues. Germline V gene lookup returns CDR1 MNHEY and CDR2 SVGEGT.

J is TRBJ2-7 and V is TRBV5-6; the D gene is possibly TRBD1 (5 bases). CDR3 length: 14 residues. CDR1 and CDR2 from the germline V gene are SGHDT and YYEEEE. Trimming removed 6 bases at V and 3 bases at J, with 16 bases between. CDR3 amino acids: CASTPGATYYEQYF. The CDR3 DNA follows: TGTGCCAGCACCCCTGGGGCCACCTACTACGAGCAGTACTTC. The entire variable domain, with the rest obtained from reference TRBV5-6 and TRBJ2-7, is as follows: DAGVTQSPTHLIKTRGQQVTLRCSPKSGHDTVSWYQQALGQGPQFIFQYYEEEERQRGNFPDRFSGHQFPNYSSELNVNALLLGDSALYLCASTPGATYYEQYFGPGTRLTVT.

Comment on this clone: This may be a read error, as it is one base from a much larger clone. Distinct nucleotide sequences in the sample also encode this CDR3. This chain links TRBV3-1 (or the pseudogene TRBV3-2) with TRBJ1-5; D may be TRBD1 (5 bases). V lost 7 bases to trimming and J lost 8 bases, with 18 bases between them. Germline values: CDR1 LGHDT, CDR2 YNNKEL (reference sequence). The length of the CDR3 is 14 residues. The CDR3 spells CASTSGTGEEPQHF. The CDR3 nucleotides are TGTGCCAGCACCTCAGGAACGGGGGAGGAGCCCCAGCATTTT.

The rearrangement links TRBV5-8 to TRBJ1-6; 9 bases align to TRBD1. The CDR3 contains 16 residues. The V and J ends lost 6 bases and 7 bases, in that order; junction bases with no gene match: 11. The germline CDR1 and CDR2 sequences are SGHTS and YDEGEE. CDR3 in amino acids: CASIAQGASENSPLHF. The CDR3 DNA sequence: TGTGCCAGCATCGCACAGGGGGCTTCGGAAAATTCACCCCTCCACTTT.

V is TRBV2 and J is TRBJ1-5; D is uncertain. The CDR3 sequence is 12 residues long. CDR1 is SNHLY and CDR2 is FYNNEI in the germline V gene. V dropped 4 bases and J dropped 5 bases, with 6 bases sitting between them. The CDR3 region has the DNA TGTGCCAGCAGTGGTACAGATCAGCCCCAGCATTTT. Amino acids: CASSGTDQPQHF.

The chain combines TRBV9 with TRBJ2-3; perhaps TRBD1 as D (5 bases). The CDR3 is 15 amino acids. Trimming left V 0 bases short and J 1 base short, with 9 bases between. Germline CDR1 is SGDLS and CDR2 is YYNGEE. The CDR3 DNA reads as TGTGCCAGCAGCGTAGTTGACAGCGGCACAGATACGCAGTATTTT. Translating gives CASSVVDSGTDTQYF.

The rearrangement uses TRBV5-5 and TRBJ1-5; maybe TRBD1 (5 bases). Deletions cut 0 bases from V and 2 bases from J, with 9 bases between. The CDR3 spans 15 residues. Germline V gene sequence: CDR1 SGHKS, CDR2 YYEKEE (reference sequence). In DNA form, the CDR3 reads TGTGCCAGCAGCTTGGGGGGGACTGGCAATCAGCCCCAGCATTTT. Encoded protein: CASSLGGTGNQPQHF.

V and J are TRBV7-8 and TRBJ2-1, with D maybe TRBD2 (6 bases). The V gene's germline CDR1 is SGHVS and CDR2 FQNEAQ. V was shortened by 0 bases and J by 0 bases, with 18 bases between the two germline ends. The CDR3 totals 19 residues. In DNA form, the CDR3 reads TGTGCCAGCAGCTTAGCTCGAGAGCGGGTGGGCTTCTCCTACAATGAGCAGTTCTTC. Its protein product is CASSLARERVGFSYNEQFF. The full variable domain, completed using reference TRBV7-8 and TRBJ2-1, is GAGVSQSPRYKVAKRGQDVALRCDPISGHVSLFWYQQALGQGPEFLTYFQNEAQLDKSGLPSDRFFAERPEGSVSTLKIQRTQQEDSAVYLCASSLARERVGFSYNEQFFGPGTRLTVL.

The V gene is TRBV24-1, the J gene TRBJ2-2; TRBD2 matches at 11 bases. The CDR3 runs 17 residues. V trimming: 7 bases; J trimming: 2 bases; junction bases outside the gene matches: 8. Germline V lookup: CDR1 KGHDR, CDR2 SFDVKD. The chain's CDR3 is CATRGLAGGRNTGELFF. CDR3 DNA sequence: TGTGCCACCAGGGGGCTAGCGGGGGGTCGAAACACCGGGGAGCTGTTTTTT.

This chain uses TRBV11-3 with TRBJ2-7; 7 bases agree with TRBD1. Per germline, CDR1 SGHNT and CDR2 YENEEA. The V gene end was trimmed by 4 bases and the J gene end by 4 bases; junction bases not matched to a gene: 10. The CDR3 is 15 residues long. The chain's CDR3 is CASSYRQGPPYEQYF. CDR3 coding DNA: TGTGCCAGCAGCTATCGACAGGGACCCCCTTACGAGCAGTACTTC.

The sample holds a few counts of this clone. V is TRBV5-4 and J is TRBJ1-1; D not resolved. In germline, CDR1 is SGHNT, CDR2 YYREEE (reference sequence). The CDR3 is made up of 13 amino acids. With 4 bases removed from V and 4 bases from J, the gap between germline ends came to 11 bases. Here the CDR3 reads CASSPYRGTEAFF. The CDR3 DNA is TGTGCCAGCAGCCCGTACCGGGGCACTGAAGCTTTCTTT.

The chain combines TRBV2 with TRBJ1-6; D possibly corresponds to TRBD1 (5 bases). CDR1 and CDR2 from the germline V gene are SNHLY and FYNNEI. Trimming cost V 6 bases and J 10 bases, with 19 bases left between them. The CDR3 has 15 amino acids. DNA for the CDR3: TGTGCCAGCAGGGGTGGTGGGGGGTTAGGATCACCCCTCCACTTT. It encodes CASRGGGGLGSPLHF. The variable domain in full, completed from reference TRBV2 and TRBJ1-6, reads EPEVTQTPSHQVTQMGQEVILRCVPISNHLYFYWYRQILGQKVEFLVSFYNNEISEKSEIFDDQFSVERPDGSNFTLKIRSTKLEDSAMYFCASRGGGGLGSPLHFGNGTRLTVT.